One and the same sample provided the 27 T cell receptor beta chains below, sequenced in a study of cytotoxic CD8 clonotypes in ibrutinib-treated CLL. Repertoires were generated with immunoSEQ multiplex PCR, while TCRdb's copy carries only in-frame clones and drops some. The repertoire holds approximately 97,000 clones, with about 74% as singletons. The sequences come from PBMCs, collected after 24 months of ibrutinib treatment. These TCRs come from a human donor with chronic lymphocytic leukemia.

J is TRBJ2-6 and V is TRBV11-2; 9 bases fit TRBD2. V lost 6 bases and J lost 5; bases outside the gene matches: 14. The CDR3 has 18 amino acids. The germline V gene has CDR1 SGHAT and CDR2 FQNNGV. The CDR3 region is CASSLAVAGDKRANVLTF. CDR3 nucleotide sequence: TGTGCCAGCAGTTTGGCAGTAGCGGGAGACAAAAGGGCCAACGTCCTGACTTTC.

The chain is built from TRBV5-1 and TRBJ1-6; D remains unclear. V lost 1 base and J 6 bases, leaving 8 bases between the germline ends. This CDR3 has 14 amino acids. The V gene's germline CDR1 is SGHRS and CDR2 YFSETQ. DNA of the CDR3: TGCGCCAGCAGCTTGAAGGATTTTAATTCACCCCTCCACTTT. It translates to CASSLKDFNSPLHF.

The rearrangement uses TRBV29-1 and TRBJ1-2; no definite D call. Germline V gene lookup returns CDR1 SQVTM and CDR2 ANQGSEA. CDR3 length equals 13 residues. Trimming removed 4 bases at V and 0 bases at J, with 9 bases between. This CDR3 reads CSVAQETNYGYTF. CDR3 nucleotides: TGCAGCGTTGCGCAGGAGACTAACTATGGCTACACCTTC.

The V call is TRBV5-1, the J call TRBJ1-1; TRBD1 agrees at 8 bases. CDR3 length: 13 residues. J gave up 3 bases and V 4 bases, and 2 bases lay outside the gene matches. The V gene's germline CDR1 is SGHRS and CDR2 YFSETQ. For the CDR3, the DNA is TGCGCCAGCAGCGTACAGGGGGACACTGAAGCTTTCTTT. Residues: CASSVQGDTEAFF.

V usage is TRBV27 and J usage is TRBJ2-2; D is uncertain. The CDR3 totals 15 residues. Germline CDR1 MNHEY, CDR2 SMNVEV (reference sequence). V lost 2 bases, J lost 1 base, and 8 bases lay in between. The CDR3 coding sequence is TGTGCCAGCAGTTTACGCCTACTGAACACCGGGGAGCTGTTTTTT. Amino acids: CASSLRLLNTGELFF.

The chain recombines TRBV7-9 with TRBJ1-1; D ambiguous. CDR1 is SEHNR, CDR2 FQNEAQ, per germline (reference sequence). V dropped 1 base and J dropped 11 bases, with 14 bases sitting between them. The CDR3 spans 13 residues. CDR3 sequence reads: CASSLVWLGSAFF. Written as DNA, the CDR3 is TGTGCCAGCAGCTTAGTGTGGTTAGGGAGTGCTTTCTTT. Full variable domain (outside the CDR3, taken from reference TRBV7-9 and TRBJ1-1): DTGVSQNPRHKITKRGQNVTFRCDPISEHNRLYWYRQTLGQGPEFLTYFQNEAQLEKSRLLSDRFSAERPKGSFSTLEIQRTEQGDSAMYLCASSLVWLGSAFFGQGTRLTVV.

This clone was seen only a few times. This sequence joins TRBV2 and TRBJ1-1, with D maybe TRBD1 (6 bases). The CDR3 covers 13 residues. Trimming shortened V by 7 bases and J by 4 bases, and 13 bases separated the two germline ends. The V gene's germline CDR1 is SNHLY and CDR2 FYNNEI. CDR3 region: CASTKQGSTEAFF. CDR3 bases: TGTGCCAGCACAAAACAGGGCAGCACTGAAGCTTTCTTT.

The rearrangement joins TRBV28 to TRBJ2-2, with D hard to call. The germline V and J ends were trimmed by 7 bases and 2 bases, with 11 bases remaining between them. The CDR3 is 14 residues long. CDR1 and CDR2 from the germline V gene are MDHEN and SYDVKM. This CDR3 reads CASTVGGNTGELFF. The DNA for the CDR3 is TGTGCCAGCACTGTTGGCGGAAACACCGGGGAGCTGTTTTTT.

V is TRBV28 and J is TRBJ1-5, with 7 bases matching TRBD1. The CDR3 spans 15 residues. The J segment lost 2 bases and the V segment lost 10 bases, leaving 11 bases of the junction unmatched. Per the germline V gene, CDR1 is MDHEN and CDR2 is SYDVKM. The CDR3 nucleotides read TGTGCCACCCATCAGGGGGGGGTGGGCAATCAGCCCCAGCATTTT. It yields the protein CATHQGGVGNQPQHF. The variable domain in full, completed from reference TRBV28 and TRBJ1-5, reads DVKVTQSSRYLVKRTGEKVFLECVQDMDHENMFWYRQDPGLGLRLIYFSYDVKMKEKGDIPEGYSVSREKKERFSLILESASTNQTSMYLCATHQGGVGNQPQHFGDGTRLSIL.

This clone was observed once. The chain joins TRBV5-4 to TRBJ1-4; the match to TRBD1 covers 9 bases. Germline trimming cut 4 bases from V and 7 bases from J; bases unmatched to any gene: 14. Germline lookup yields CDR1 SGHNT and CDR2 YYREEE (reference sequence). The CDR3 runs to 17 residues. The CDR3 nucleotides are TGTGCCAGCAGCCAAGATCGGACGGGACAGGGAGTTGAAAAACTGTTTTTT. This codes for CASSQDRTGQGVEKLFF.

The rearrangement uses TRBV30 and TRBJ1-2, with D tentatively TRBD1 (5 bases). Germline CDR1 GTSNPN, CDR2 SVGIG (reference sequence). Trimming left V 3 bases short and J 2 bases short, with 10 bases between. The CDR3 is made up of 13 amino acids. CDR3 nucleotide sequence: TGTGCCTGGAGATGGGGCGGGAACTATGGCTACACCTTC. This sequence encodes CAWRWGGNYGYTF. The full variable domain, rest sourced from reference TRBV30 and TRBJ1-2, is SQTIHQWPATLVQPVGSPLSLECTVEGTSNPNLYWYRQAAGRGLQLLFYSVGIGQISSEVPQNLSASRPQDRQFILSSKKLLLSDSGFYLCAWRWGGNYGYTFGSGTRLTVV.

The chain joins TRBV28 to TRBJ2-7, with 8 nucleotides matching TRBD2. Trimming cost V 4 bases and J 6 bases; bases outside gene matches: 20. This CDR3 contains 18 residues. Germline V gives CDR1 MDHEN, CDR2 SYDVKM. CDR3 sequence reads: CASSSQRKAGVRSREQYF. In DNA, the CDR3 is TGTGCCAGCAGTTCCCAACGAAAAGCGGGAGTAAGGAGTCGCGAGCAGTACTTC. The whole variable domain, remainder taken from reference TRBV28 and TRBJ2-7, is DVKVTQSSRYLVKRTGEKVFLECVQDMDHENMFWYRQDPGLGLRLIYFSYDVKMKEKGDIPEGYSVSREKKERFSLILESASTNQTSMYLCASSSQRKAGVRSREQYFGPGTRLTVT.

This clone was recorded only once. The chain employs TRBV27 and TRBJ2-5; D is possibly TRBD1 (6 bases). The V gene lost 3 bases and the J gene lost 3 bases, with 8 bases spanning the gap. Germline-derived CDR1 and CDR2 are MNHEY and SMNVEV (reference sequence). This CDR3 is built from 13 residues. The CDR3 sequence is CASSFRQEETQYF. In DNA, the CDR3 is TGTGCCAGCAGTTTCCGACAGGAAGAGACCCAGTACTTC.

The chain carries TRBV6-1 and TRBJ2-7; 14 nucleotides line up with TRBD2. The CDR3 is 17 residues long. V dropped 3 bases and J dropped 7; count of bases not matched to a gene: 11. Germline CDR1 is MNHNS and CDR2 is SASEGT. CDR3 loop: CASSEHGTSGSRHEQYF. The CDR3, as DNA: TGTGCCAGCAGTGAGCACGGGACTAGCGGGAGTCGGCATGAGCAGTACTTC.

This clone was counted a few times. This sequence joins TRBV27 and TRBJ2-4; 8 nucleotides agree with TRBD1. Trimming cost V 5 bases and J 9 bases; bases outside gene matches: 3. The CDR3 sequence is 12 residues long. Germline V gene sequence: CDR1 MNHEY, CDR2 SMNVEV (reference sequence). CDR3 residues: CASSPGTGIQYF. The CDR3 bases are TGTGCCAGCAGTCCCGGGACAGGCATTCAGTACTTC.

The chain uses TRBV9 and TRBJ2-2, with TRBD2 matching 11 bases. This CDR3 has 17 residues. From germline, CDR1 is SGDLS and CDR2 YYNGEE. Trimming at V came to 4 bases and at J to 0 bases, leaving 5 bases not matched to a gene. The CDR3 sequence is CASSPRLAGTNTGELFF. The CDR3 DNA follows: TGTGCCAGCAGCCCTAGACTAGCGGGGACGAACACCGGGGAGCTGTTTTTT.

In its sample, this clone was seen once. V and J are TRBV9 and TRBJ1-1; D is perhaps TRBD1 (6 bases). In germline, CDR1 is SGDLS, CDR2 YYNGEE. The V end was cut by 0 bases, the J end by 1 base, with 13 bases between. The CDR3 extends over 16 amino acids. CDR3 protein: CASSVAGQGRNTEAFF. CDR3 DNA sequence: TGTGCCAGCAGCGTAGCGGGGCAGGGGAGGAACACTGAAGCTTTCTTT.

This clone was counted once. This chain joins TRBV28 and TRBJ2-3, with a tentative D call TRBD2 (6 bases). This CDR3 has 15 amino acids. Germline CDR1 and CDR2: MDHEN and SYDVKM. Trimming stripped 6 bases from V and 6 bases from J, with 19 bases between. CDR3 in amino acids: CASSPPGDRRDTQYF. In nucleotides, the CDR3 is TGTGCCAGCAGCCCCCCGGGGGACCGGCGGGATACGCAGTATTTT.

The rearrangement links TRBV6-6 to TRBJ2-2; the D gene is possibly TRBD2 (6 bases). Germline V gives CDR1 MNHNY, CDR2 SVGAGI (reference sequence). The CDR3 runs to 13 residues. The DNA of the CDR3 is TGTGCAGCGGCGGGGTATGGCACCGGGGAGCTGTTTTTT. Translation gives CAAAGYGTGELFF.

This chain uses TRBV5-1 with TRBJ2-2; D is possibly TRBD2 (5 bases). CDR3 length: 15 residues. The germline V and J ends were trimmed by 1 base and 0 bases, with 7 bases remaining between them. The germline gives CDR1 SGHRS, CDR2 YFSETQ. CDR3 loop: CASSLSGSNTGELFF. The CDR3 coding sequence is TGCGCCAGCAGCTTGTCGGGATCGAACACCGGGGAGCTGTTTTTT.

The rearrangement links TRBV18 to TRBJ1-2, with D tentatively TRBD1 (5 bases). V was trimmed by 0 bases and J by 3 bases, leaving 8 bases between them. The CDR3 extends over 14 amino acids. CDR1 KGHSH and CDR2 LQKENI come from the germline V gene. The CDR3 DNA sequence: TGTGCCAGCTCACCACCTCGGACATACTATGGCTACACCTTC. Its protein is CASSPPRTYYGYTF.

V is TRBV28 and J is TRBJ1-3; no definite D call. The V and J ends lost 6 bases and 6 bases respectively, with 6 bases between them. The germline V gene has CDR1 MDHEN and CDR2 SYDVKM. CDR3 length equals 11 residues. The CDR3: CASRGLNTIYF. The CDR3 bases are TGTGCCAGCAGAGGATTAAACACCATATATTTT.

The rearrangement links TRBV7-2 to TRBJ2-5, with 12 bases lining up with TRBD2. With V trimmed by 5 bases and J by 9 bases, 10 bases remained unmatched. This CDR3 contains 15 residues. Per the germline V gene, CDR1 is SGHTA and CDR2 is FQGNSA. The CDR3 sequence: CASSPESTSGSAQYF. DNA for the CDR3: TGTGCCAGCAGCCCTGAATCGACTAGCGGGAGTGCCCAGTACTTC.

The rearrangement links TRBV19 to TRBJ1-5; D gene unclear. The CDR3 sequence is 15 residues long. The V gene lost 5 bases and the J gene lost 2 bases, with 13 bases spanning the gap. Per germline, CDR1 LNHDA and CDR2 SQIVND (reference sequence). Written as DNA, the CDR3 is TGTGCCAGTAGTCTCTATTGGGGTCGCAATCAGCCCCAGCATTTT. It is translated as CASSLYWGRNQPQHF.

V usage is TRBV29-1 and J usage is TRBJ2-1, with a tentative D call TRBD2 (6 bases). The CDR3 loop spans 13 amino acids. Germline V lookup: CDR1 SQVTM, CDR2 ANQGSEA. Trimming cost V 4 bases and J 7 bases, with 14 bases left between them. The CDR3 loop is CSVAIGSRNEQFF. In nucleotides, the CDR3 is TGCAGCGTTGCAATCGGGAGTCGGAATGAGCAGTTCTTC.

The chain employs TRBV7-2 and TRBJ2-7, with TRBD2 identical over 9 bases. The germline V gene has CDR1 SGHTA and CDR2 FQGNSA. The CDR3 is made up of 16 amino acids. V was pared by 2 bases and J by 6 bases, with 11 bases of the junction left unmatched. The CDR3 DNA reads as TGTGCCAGCAGCTTACAGGTCAGCGGGAGGTCAACCGAGCAGTACTTC. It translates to CASSLQVSGRSTEQYF.

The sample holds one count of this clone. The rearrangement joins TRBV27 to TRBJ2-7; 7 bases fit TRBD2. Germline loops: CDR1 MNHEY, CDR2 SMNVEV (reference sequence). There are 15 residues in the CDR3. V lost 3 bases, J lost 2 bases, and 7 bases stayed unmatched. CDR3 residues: CASSFEGGVTYEQYF. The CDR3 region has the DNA TGTGCCAGCAGTTTTGAGGGAGGGGTCACCTACGAGCAGTACTTC.